This is a list of T cell receptor beta chains from one sample in a study of T-cell reconstitution after alpha-beta-depleted transplantation in children. TCRdb used MiXCR to reprocess the PCR reads, holding one entry per CDR3 protein. This sample has around 450,000 distinct CDR3 sequences, with approximately 10% found just once. Sequencing used PBMCs, obtained before TCRalphabeta/CD19-depleted stem cell transplant. Source of these receptors: a child aged 2 to 9 with inherited bone marrow failure, due to receive a stem cell transplant. Each CDR3 is given with its conserved first and last residue. D genes are given only for firm matches.

v_gene,d_gene,j_gene,CDR3aa
TRBV7-6,-,TRBJ1-1,CASSSTIEAFF
TRBV12-3/TRBV12-4,TRBD1,TRBJ2-5,CASTFGQGEETQYF
TRBV4-2,TRBD2,TRBJ2-2,CASSQGTSGYTGELFF
TRBV7-2,TRBD2,TRBJ2-3,CASSLVGTSGRDTQYF
TRBV30,-,TRBJ2-1,CAWSVRTILQDEQFF
TRBV10-3,-,TRBJ2-7,CAISALYEQYF
TRBV18,-,TRBJ2-5,CASSPGRRETQYF
TRBV29-1,-,TRBJ2-6,CSVEVRRRVDGANVLTF
TRBV12-3/TRBV12-4,TRBD1,TRBJ1-1,CASSPQGAGNTEVFF
TRBV10-3,TRBD1,TRBJ2-5,CAISDDRVETQYF
TRBV7-8,-,TRBJ2-1,CASSLVVYEQFF
TRBV2,-,TRBJ1-1,CASSEGWGNTEAFF
TRBV27,TRBD2,TRBJ2-7,CASSLRSASGSFHEQYF
TRBV27,-,TRBJ2-1,CASSLVAFHEQFF
TRBV20-1,-,TRBJ1-5,CSARDGGLLNQPQHF
TRBV7-9,-,TRBJ1-2,CASSPTYGGYTF
TRBV14,-,TRBJ2-1,CASSSSASSYNEQFF
TRBV4-2,TRBD2,TRBJ2-1,CASSQRLAGIPYNEQFF
TRBV12-3/TRBV12-4,TRBD2,TRBJ2-1,CASSLPTSGRPEQFF
TRBV24-1,-,TRBJ2-3,CATSDPGRTSTDTQYF
TRBV2,-,TRBJ2-7,CASGFREPGQYF
TRBV2,-,TRBJ2-5,CASSEGWGAEGQETQYF
TRBV5-1,-,TRBJ2-2,CASSFVVGPNTGELFF
TRBV30,-,TRBJ2-7,CAWGGDTFEQYF
TRBV20-1,-,TRBJ2-7,CSASRGVSHEQYF
TRBV29-1,-,TRBJ1-2,CSEHRTANYGYTF
TRBV10-3,-,TRBJ2-5,CAINDLGPSGQETQYF
TRBV6-2/TRBV6-3,TRBD2,TRBJ2-6,CASTRGSGRPGANVLTF
TRBV5-1,-,TRBJ2-5,CASSLKGGQETQYF
TRBV5-3,-,TRBJ2-7,CAMSAGLANYEQYF
TRBV5-1,-,TRBJ2-1,CASSFQGRVYNEQLF
TRBV27,-,TRBJ2-3,CASSFITGGITDTQYF
TRBV24-1,-,TRBJ2-5,CATSVGWGALETQYF
TRBV6-1,-,TRBJ2-1,CAGRNKGGGLNNEQFF
TRBV12-3/TRBV12-4,-,TRBJ2-7,CASSSGTTYEQYF
TRBV12-3/TRBV12-4,TRBD1,TRBJ1-2,CASRFQSGTGPGFYGYTF
TRBV7-2,-,TRBJ2-5,CASSTQGGETQYF
TRBV20-1,TRBD1,TRBJ1-5,CSAVRGTGGYRPQHF
TRBV5-1,-,TRBJ2-5,CASSLIASGETQYF
TRBV20-1,-,TRBJ1-5,CSATSRGGQPQHF
TRBV6-5,-,TRBJ2-2,CASRTDSSNTGELFF
TRBV18,TRBD1,TRBJ1-1,CASSRQGAVNTEAFF
TRBV6-2/TRBV6-3,-,TRBJ1-5,CASSYGPHQPQHF
TRBV6-6,TRBD1,TRBJ2-5,CASTQTGGETQYF
TRBV12-3/TRBV12-4,-,TRBJ1-2,CASSLGEGNYGYTF
TRBV6-1,-,TRBJ2-5,CASSDLGGGQETQYF
TRBV20-1,-,TRBJ2-2,CSARDEILWGPTGELFF